Below, 12 T cell receptor beta chains from the same sample are listed, as sequenced in a study of blood T cell repertoires in COVID-19. This table comes from immunoSEQ multiplex PCR, and its TCRdb copy is limited to in-frame clones, with some not included. The data hold 150,000 to 200,000 clones, with approximately 85% observed a single time. The sample comprised PBMCs or T cells enriched from blood (not recorded which). The receptors shown here come from a man aged 40-50 years who had recovered from COVID-19.

On this clone itself: Additional DNA sequences in this sample encode the identical CDR3. The chain is built from TRBV24-1 and TRBJ1-5, with D perhaps matching TRBD1 (5 bases). Germline V CDR1 and CDR2: KGHDR, SFDVKD. V lost 4 bases, J lost 5 bases, and 5 bases lay in between. This CDR3 is 12 amino acids long. The CDR3 here is CATSDRDQPQHF. The CDR3 nucleotides read TGTGCCACCAGTGACAGGGATCAGCCCCAGCATTTT.

The V call is TRBV30, the J call TRBJ2-3; TRBD2 agrees at 11 bases. Germline V lookup: CDR1 GTSNPN, CDR2 SVGIG (reference sequence). After removal of 3 bases from V and 8 bases from J, the junction contained 7 bases not matched to a gene. This CDR3 contains 14 residues. The CDR3 loop reads CAWRASGGPGTQYF. CDR3 coding DNA: TGTGCCTGGAGGGCTAGCGGGGGGCCTGGTACGCAGTATTTT.

CDR3 residues: CASSSATGTYEQYF. The CDR3 DNA is TGTGCCAGCAGCTCCGCGACGGGAACCTACGAGCAGTACTTC. The V and J genes are TRBV7-2 and TRBJ2-7; D is possibly TRBD2 (5 bases). The CDR3 consists of 14 residues. Germline V lookup: CDR1 SGHTA, CDR2 FQGNSA. V lost 4 bases and J lost 2, with 12 bases in between.

V gene TRBV12-5 combines with J gene TRBJ1-2; 7 bases line up with TRBD1. Germline V gene sequence: CDR1 LGHNT, CDR2 FRNRAP. J lost 8 bases, V lost 0 bases, and 18 bases had no gene match. The CDR3 spans 18 residues. The CDR3 reads CASGLVLGNPGTVGGYTF. The CDR3 coding sequence is TGTGCTAGTGGTTTGGTTTTGGGGAACCCCGGGACAGTAGGAGGCTACACCTTC.

This chain connects TRBV19 to TRBJ1-3; 8 nucleotides match TRBD1. Germline values: CDR1 LNHDA, CDR2 SQIVND (reference sequence). The CDR3 has 16 amino acids. The V gene end was trimmed by 5 bases and the J gene end by 0 bases; junction bases not matched to a gene: 6. The CDR3 loop is CASSSSGTGSGNTIYF. DNA of the CDR3: TGTGCCAGTAGTTCCTCCGGGACAGGCTCTGGAAACACCATATATTTT.

The chain joins TRBV2 to TRBJ1-1; 7 positions agree with TRBD1. There are 13 residues in the CDR3. Germline trimming cut 9 bases from V and 7 bases from J; bases unmatched to any gene: 11. The germline V gene encodes CDR1 SNHLY and CDR2 FYNNEI. CDR3 amino acids: CASQGQLSYEAFF. In DNA form, the CDR3 reads TGTGCCAGTCAGGGACAGCTGAGCTATGAAGCTTTCTTT.

V and J are TRBV9 and TRBJ1-1; tentatively, D is TRBD1 (5 bases). This CDR3 has 14 amino acids. The V gene's germline CDR1 is SGDLS and CDR2 YYNGEE. V was trimmed by 0 bases and J by 1 base, leaving 7 bases between them. CDR3: CASSVGRGNTEAFF. The CDR3 DNA sequence: TGTGCCAGCAGCGTAGGTAGGGGGAACACTGAAGCTTTCTTT.

The V and J genes are TRBV5-1 and TRBJ2-3, with 11 nucleotides matching TRBD1. Trimming cost V 4 bases and J 3 bases; bases outside gene matches: 4. The germline V gene encodes CDR1 SGHRS and CDR2 YFSETQ. CDR3 length: 15 amino acids. The CDR3 region is CASSAGTGGTDTQYF. The CDR3 nucleotides are TGCGCCAGCAGCGCCGGGACAGGGGGTACAGATACGCAGTATTTT.

This chain links TRBV18 with TRBJ2-3; TRBD1 agrees at 8 bases. Germline-derived CDR1 and CDR2 are KGHSH and LQKENI. V dropped 5 bases and J dropped 1; count of bases not matched to a gene: 5. The CDR3 runs to 15 residues. The CDR3 sequence: CASSAGQGGTDTQYF. The CDR3 coding sequence is TGTGCCAGCTCAGCCGGACAGGGCGGCACAGATACGCAGTATTTT.

The V gene is TRBV6-4, the J gene TRBJ1-1, with 9 bases lining up with TRBD1. The CDR3 length is 13 residues. The germline gives CDR1 MRHNA, CDR2 SNTAGT. Germline trimming cut 9 bases from V and 5 bases from J; bases unmatched to any gene: 7. The CDR3 protein is CASIQGAQTEAFF. CDR3 DNA sequence: TGTGCCAGTATACAGGGGGCGCAGACTGAAGCTTTCTTT.

The V and J genes are TRBV11-2 and TRBJ1-1, with unresolved D. Looked up from germline, CDR1 is SGHAT and CDR2 is FQNNGV. The CDR3 has 13 amino acids. Trimming took 5 bases from V and 7 from J, leaving 14 bases between them. The CDR3 sequence is CASSASPMSEAFF. In DNA, the CDR3 is TGTGCCAGCAGCGCCTCCCCGATGAGTGAAGCTTTCTTT.

The chain is built from TRBV11-2 and TRBJ1-2; possibly TRBD1 for D (5 bases). The CDR3 has 12 amino acids. Trimming removed 8 bases from V and 4 bases from J, with 11 bases in between. From germline, CDR1 is SGHAT and CDR2 FQNNGV. The CDR3 is CASRGGGYGYTF. CDR3 DNA: TGTGCCAGCCGTGGCGGGGGCTATGGCTACACCTTC.